This is a list of T cell receptor beta chains from one sample in a study of OX40 agonist ivuxolimab in advanced cancers. The assay was immunoSEQ multiplex PCR, and TCRdb's table has in-frame clones only and misses some. The data contain some 59,000 clones, 75% to 90% of them singletons. The material was CD4+ or CD8+ T cells sorted from blood, obtained in a trial of the OX40 agonist ivuxolimab. These receptors all stem from an adult with an advanced solid tumor such as melanoma, head and neck, liver or kidney cancer. Each CDR3 is given with its conserved first and last residue. A D gene is named only where the DNA matches it firmly. Clone size is shown for a subset of rows, as once, few, many or a class of expanded clone.

abundance	v_gene	j_gene	d_gene	CDR3nt	CDR3aa
once	TRBV7-8	TRBJ2-3	NA	TGTGCCAGCAGCTCCGAGGGGGGGTTTAGCACAGATACGCAGTATTTT	CASSSEGGFSTDTQYF
NA	TRBV7-2	TRBJ2-7	TRBD2	TGTGCCAGCAGCACTGGACTAGCGGGAGCCTACGAGCAGTACTTC	CASSTGLAGAYEQYF
NA	TRBV7-9	TRBJ1-4	NA	TGTGCCAGCAGCTTACCCAGCACGACTAATGAAAAACTGTTTTTT	CASSLPSTTNEKLFF
few	TRBV5-4	TRBJ2-3	TRBD2	TGTGCCAGCAGCTTGGGGGGGTTAGCGGGAGCTAGGACAGATACGCAGTATTTT	CASSLGGLAGARTDTQYF
NA	TRBV7-8	TRBJ1-1	NA	TGTGCCAGCAGTATCGTGGGCTTGAACACTGAAGCTTTCTTT	CASSIVGLNTEAFF
NA	TRBV7-3	TRBJ2-5	NA	TGTGCCAGCAGCTTAAATGCCGGGGCATTCGAGACCCAGTACTTC	CASSLNAGAFETQYF
NA	TRBV5-1	TRBJ2-7	NA	TGCGCCAGCAGCTTGGTAGGCTACCTCTACGAGCAGTACTTC	CASSLVGYLYEQYF
NA	TRBV4-1	TRBJ2-7	NA	TGCGCCAGCAGCCAAAAGCCACCACTAGGTGGGGTTTACGAGCAGTACTTC	CASSQKPPLGGVYEQYF
once	TRBV19	TRBJ2-7	NA	TGTGCCAGTAGTATGGAGGGGTACGAGCAGTACTTC	CASSMEGYEQYF
once	TRBV5-4	TRBJ1-6	NA	TGTGCCAGCACCCAGCAGCAAGATAATTCACCCCTCCACTTT	CASTQQQDNSPLHF
NA	TRBV6-6	TRBJ2-1	NA	TGTGCCAGCAGTTACGGTGGGAGACGGAATGAGCAGTTCTTC	CASSYGGRRNEQFF